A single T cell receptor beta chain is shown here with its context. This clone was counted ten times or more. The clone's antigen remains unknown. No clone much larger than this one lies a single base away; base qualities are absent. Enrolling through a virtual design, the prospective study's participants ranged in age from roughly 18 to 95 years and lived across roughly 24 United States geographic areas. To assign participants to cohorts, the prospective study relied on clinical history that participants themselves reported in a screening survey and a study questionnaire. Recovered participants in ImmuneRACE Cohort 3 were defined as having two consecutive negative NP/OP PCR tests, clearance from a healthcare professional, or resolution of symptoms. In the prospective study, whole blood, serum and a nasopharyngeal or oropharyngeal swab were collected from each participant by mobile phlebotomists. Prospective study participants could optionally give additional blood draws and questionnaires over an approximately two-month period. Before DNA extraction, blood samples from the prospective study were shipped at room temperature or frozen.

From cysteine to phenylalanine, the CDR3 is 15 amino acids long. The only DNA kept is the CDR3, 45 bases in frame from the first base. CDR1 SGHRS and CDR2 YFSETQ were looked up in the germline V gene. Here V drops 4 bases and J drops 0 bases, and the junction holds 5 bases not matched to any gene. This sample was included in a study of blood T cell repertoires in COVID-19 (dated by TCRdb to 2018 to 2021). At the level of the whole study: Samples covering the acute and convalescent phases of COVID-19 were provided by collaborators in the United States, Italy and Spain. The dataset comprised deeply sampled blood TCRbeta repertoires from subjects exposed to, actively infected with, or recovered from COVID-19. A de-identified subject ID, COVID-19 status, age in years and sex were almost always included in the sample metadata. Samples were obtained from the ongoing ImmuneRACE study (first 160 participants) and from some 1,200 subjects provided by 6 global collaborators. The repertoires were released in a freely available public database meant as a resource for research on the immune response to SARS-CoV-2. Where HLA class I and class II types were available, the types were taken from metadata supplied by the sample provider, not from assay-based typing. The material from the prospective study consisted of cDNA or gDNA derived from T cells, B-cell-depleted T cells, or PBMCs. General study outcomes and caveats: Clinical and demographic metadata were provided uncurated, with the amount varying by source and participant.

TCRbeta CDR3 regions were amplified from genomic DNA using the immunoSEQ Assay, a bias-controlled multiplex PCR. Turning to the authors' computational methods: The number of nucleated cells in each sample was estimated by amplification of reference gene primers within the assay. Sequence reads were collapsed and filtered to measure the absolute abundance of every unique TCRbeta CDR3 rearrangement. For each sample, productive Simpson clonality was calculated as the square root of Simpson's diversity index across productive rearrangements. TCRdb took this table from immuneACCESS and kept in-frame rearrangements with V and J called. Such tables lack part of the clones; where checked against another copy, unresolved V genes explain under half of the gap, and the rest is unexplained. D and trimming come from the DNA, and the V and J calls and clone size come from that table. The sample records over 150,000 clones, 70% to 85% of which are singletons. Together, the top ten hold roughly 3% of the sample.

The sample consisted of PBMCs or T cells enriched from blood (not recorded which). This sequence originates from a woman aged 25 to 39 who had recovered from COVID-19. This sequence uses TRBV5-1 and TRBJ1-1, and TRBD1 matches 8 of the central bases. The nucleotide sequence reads TGCGCCAGCAGCCCTGACAGGGGCGTGAACACTGAAGCTTTCTTT. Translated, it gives CASSPDRGVNTEAFF.